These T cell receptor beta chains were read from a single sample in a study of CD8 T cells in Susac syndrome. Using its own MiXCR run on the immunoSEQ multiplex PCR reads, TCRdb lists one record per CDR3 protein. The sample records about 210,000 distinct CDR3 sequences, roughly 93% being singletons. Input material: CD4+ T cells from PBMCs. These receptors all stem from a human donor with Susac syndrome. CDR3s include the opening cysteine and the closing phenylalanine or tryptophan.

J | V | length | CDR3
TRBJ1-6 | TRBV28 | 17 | CASSVSGTGVRNSPLHF
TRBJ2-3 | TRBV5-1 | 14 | CASSSGLRHDTQYF
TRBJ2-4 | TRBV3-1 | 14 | CASSQVGVKNIQYF
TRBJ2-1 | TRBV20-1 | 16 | CSAERRRGGSYNEQFF
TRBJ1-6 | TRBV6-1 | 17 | CASSQLWGSGEGSPLHF
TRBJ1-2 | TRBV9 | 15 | CASSVEARGGGGYTF
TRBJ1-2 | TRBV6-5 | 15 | CASSYSFGTEYGYTF
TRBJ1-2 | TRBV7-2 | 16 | CASSSSEGRGWDGYTF
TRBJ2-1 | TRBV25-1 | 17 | CASSPALGQGGRVEQFF
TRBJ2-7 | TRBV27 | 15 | CASSFSGTEAYEQYF
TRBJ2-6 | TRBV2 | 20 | CASSKFSTGGIVAGANVLTF
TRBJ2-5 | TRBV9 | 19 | CASSRAGTSGGRLQETQYF
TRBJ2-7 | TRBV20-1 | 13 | CSAELGVAYEQYF
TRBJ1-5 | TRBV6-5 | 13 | CASRIGRNQPQHF
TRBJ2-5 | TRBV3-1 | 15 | CASSQAGQAEETQYF
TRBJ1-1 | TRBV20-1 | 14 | CSARDQAKSTEAFF
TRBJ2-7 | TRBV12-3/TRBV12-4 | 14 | CASRPPGLRNEQYF
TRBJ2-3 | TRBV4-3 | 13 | CASSQEQTDTQYF
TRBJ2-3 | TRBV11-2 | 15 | CASSSGTSSTDTQYF
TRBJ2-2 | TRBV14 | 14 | CASSLQRGSGELFF
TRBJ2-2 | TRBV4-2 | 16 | CASSQEAGGSNGELFF
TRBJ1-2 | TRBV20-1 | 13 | CSAPTGSIYGYTF
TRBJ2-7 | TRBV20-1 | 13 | CSGRADLPYEQYF
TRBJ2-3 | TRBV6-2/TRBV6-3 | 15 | CASTNPPTSMDTQYF
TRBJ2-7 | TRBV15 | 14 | CATSLGGDSYEQYF
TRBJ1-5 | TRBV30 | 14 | CAWSVTGVDQPQHF
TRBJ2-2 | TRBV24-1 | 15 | CATAAGQVNTGELFF
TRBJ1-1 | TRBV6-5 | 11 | CASRTGLRAFF
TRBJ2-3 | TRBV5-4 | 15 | CASSFPGTYTDTQYF
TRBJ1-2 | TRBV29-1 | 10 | CSTRSTGYTF
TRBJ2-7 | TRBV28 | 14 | CASTHSRSSYEQYF
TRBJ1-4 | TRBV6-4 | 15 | CASSVSQGPNEKLFF
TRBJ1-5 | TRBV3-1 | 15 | CASSQGPGSNQPQHF
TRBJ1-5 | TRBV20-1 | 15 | CSARARTGKGQPQHF
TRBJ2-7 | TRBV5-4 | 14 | CASSPGQGADEQYF
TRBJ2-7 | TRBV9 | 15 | CASSLVGWESDEQYF
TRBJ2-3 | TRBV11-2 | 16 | CASSLSGGAARDTQYF
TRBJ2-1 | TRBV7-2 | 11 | CASAIFPQQFF